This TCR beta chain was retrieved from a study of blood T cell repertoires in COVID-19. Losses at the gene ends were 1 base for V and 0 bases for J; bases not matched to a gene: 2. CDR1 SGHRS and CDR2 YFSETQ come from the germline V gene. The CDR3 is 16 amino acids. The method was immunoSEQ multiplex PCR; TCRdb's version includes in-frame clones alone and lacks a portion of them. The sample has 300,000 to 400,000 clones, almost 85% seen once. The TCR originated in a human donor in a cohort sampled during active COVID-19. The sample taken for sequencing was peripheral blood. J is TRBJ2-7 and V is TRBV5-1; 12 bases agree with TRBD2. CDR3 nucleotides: TGCGCCAGCAGCTTGACTAGCGGGAGGACCTCCTACGAGCAGTACTTC. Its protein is CASSLTSGRTSYEQYF.